Included here is one TCR beta chain sequence, with context. It was RNA transcripts that yielded the amplified TCR beta CDR3 regions. The HTBI primer set served for first-round RT-PCR of the TCR CDR3. A single record per CDR3 protein comes from TCRdb applying MiXCR to the multiplex PCR reads. Of around 33,000 distinct CDR3 sequences listed, around half were seen once; the top ten hold 5.5% to 8%. The sample comes from a study of T cells in Graves' hyperthyroidism and ophthalmopathy. As for the study in general: Peripheral blood specimens were obtained at initial diagnosis, prior to any treatment.

The V end lost 6 bases, the J end lost 12 bases, and 27 bases lay between the germline ends. Germline CDR1 and CDR2: SQVTM and ANQGSEA. The CDR3 runs to 15 residues. V usage is TRBV29-1 and J usage is TRBJ2-1, with D tentatively TRBD1 (6 bases). This clonotype originated in a woman in her fifties or sixties with Graves' hyperthyroidism that later progressed to Graves' ophthalmopathy. Source material: blood. The CDR3 loop is CSVSPRTESTDTQFF. In DNA form, the CDR3 reads TGCAGCGTCTCCCCCCGGACAGAGAGCACAGATACGCAGTTCTTC.